What follows are 5 T cell receptor beta chains derived from one specimen sequenced in a study of T cells in Graves' hyperthyroidism and ophthalmopathy. Amplified regions were TCR beta CDR3 sequences from RNA transcripts. First-round RT-PCR of the TCR CDR3 relied on the HTBI primer set. TCRdb re-derived calls from the multiplex PCR reads in MiXCR, one entry per CDR3 protein. The sample contains nearly 600,000 distinct CDR3 sequences, about 15% of which appear only once. Sequenced material: blood. These receptor sequences come from a woman aged 25 to 39 with Graves' hyperthyroidism that later progressed to Graves' ophthalmopathy.

This clonotype was picked up many times. The rearrangement links TRBV24-1 to TRBJ2-3; 9 bases are a match to TRBD1. The CDR3 spans 15 residues. Trimming removed 10 bases from V and 2 bases from J; junction bases left unmatched: 9. Germline CDR1 and CDR2: KGHDR and SFDVKD. Here the CDR3 reads CATTPGTGPTDTQYF. Here the CDR3 DNA reads TGTGCCACTACTCCCGGGACAGGGCCCACAGATACGCAGTATTTT.

This clonotype was detected ten times or more. The rearrangement uses TRBV29-1 and TRBJ2-1, with D uncertain. This CDR3 has 14 amino acids. V was cut by 7 bases and J by 4 bases, with 17 bases left in between. Looked up from germline, CDR1 is SQVTM and CDR2 is ANQGSEA. In DNA, the CDR3 is TGCAGCGCCGTTGGGTTGGGCACATACAATGAGCAGTTCTTC. Translated, it gives CSAVGLGTYNEQFF.

This clonotype was observed at least ten times. The chain uses TRBV5-1 and TRBJ2-1, with D uncertain. The germline V gene has CDR1 SGHRS and CDR2 YFSETQ. The CDR3 consists of 12 residues. Trimming left V 3 bases short and J 12 bases short, with 13 bases between. CDR3 bases: TGCGCCAGCAGCTCCCTACAGCAAGCGCAGTTCTTC. It translates to CASSSLQQAQFF.

This clonotype was recorded at least ten times. This chain links TRBV6-1 with TRBJ1-2, with D possibly being TRBD1 (6 bases). Trimming pared 7 bases from V and 7 bases from J, leaving 16 bases between. Germline CDR1 is MNHNS and CDR2 is SASEGT. The CDR3 runs to 13 residues. The CDR3 protein is CASISNRDGGYTF. Written as DNA, the CDR3 is TGTGCCAGCATCTCGAACAGGGATGGTGGCTACACCTTC.

This clonotype was picked up many times. This sequence joins TRBV27 and TRBJ1-6; D is unresolved. CDR1 and CDR2 (germline): MNHEY, SMNVEV (reference sequence). V lost 3 bases, J lost 10 bases, and 10 bases lay in between. The CDR3 runs 13 residues. CDR3 sequence: CASSFIRESPLHF. CDR3 nucleotides: TGTGCCAGCAGTTTTATCCGCGAGTCACCCCTCCACTTT.